Sequencing of this T cell receptor (beta chain) was carried out in a study of siplizumab effects on memory and regulatory T cells. A few counts support this clone. Other nucleotide sequences in the sample specify the same CDR3. Between the trimmed V and J ends, which lost 0 bases and 3 bases, there was a span of 3 bases. The CDR3 is 12 amino acids. The germline V gene has CDR1 SGHRS and CDR2 YFSETQ. Here immunoSEQ multiplex PCR was the method, and the copy in TCRdb shows in-frame clones only, minus some. The data contain more than 95,000 clones, over 90% of them singletons. The specimen was Tregs sorted from blood. The chain combines TRBV5-1 with TRBJ2-5; D gene uncertain. This receptor was taken from a human donor in good health. CDR3 sequence: CASSLGEETQYF. The CDR3 DNA reads as TGCGCCAGCAGCTTGGGGGAAGAGACCCAGTACTTC.